A single sample is the source of the 21 T cell receptor beta chains below, sequenced in a study of blood T cell repertoires in COVID-19. The method was immunoSEQ multiplex PCR; TCRdb's version includes in-frame clones alone and lacks a portion of them. The data contain about 150,000 clones, around 88% of them singletons. Specimen: peripheral blood. The receptors were sampled from a human donor in a cohort sampled during active COVID-19.

This clone occurred once. This chain connects TRBV5-1 to TRBJ2-7; TRBD1 matches at 7 bases. Germline V gene data show CDR1 as SGHRS and CDR2 as YFSETQ. The CDR3 has 15 amino acids. V was clipped by 0 bases and J by 2 bases; unmatched bases: 5. The CDR3 region has the DNA TGCGCCAGCAGCTTGGGGCGGACAGGCGCCTACGAGCAGTACTTC. Translation gives CASSLGRTGAYEQYF.

This clone has more than one count but fewer than ten. V is TRBV6-5 and J is TRBJ1-1; 9 nucleotides line up with TRBD1. J gave up 4 bases and V 7 bases, and 4 bases lay outside the gene matches. Germline V CDR1 and CDR2: MNHEY, SVGAGI. The CDR3 spans 13 residues. The CDR3 DNA reads as TGTGCCAGCACCCGGACAGGGGTCACTGAAGCTTTCTTT. Translated: CASTRTGVTEAFF.

This chain uses TRBV27 with TRBJ1-5; TRBD1 might be the D (5 bases). Germline values: CDR1 MNHEY, CDR2 SMNVEV (reference sequence). This CDR3 comprises 16 residues. The ends were cut back, 6 bases at V and 1 base at J, with 16 bases in the middle. The chain's CDR3 is CASSPLGRVSNQPQHF. Here the CDR3 DNA reads TGTGCCAGCAGCCCCCTCGGCAGGGTGAGCAATCAGCCCCAGCATTTT.

The chain recombines TRBV9 with TRBJ1-6; D is undetermined. Germline lookup yields CDR1 SGDLS and CDR2 YYNGEE. This CDR3 comprises 15 residues. With 4 bases removed from V and 0 bases from J, the gap between germline ends came to 8 bases. The CDR3 protein is CASSPLSSYNSPLHF. CDR3 DNA sequence: TGTGCCAGCAGCCCCCTGAGCTCCTATAATTCACCCCTCCACTTT.

This chain connects TRBV19 to TRBJ1-1; D might be TRBD1 (5 bases). V lost 2 bases to trimming and J lost 1 base, with 8 bases between them. Looked up from germline, CDR1 is LNHDA and CDR2 is SQIVND (reference sequence). This CDR3 has 14 residues. The CDR3 DNA sequence: TGTGCCAGTAGTATAACCCAGGGGAACACTGAAGCTTTCTTT. Protein: CASSITQGNTEAFF.

This chain links TRBV28 with TRBJ2-5; D is unclear. The V gene's germline CDR1 is MDHEN and CDR2 SYDVKM. Trimming cost V 1 base and J 2 bases, with 11 bases left between them. The CDR3 spans 15 residues. CDR3 nucleotides: TGTGCCAGCAGTTTATTAGCACCTACTCAAGAGACCCAGTACTTC. It encodes CASSLLAPTQETQYF. The full variable domain, in which reference TRBV28 and TRBJ2-5 provide the parts outside the CDR3, is DVKVTQSSRYLVKRTGEKVFLECVQDMDHENMFWYRQDPGLGLRLIYFSYDVKMKEKGDIPEGYSVSREKKERFSLILESASTNQTSMYLCASSLLAPTQETQYFGPGTRLLVL.

This clone was observed a handful of times. This chain joins TRBV7-2 and TRBJ1-1; no clear D. V lost 5 bases, J lost 4 bases, and 11 bases lay in between. The CDR3 has 13 residues. The germline V gene encodes CDR1 SGHTA and CDR2 FQGNSA. The CDR3 DNA follows: TGTGCCAGCAGCACCATCCCGCGCACTGAAGCTTTCTTT. Encoded protein: CASSTIPRTEAFF.

This clone showed up just a few times. The chain recombines TRBV7-8 with TRBJ2-1; the match to TRBD2 covers 14 bases. The CDR3 sequence is 18 residues long. Germline V gene sequence: CDR1 SGHVS, CDR2 FQNEAQ. Trimming took 5 bases from V and 5 from J; bases not matched to a gene: 11. The DNA for the CDR3 is TGTGCCAGCAGCCCCGAGACTAGCGGGAGGGACCTTAACAATGAGCAGTTCTTC. Its translation is CASSPETSGRDLNNEQFF.

The V call is TRBV28, the J call TRBJ2-6, with D possibly TRBD1 on 5 matching bases. V dropped 3 bases and J dropped 6 bases, with 12 bases sitting between them. The CDR3 totals 15 residues. CDR1 is MDHEN and CDR2 is SYDVKM in the germline V gene. The CDR3 DNA reads TGTGCCAGCAGTTTTGGGGTCAGGGTGGCCAACGTCCTGACTTTC. Amino acids: CASSFGVRVANVLTF. Full variable domain (missing parts from reference TRBV28 and TRBJ2-6): DVKVTQSSRYLVKRTGEKVFLECVQDMDHENMFWYRQDPGLGLRLIYFSYDVKMKEKGDIPEGYSVSREKKERFSLILESASTNQTSMYLCASSFGVRVANVLTFGAGSRLTVL.

The chain carries TRBV27 and TRBJ2-5; 8 bases are a match to TRBD1. CDR3 length: 15 amino acids. Germline V CDR1 and CDR2: MNHEY, SMNVEV (reference sequence). V was clipped by 3 bases and J by 7 bases; unmatched bases: 10. The DNA of the CDR3 is TGTGCCAGCAGTTTCTCCGGACAGGGTGTAGGGACCCAGTACTTC. As protein: CASSFSGQGVGTQYF.

This clone has a handful of counts. The V call is TRBV7-9, the J call TRBJ2-7; D is unclear. This CDR3 is 12 amino acids long. Germline V gives CDR1 SEHNR, CDR2 FQNEAQ (reference sequence). Trimming cost V 2 bases and J 4 bases, with 6 bases left between them. CDR3 protein: CASSLNPYEQYF. As DNA, the CDR3 is TGTGCCAGCAGCTTAAATCCATACGAGCAGTACTTC. The variable domain in full, completed from reference TRBV7-9 and TRBJ2-7, reads DTGVSQNPRHKITKRGQNVTFRCDPISEHNRLYWYRQTLGQGPEFLTYFQNEAQLEKSRLLSDRFSAERPKGSFSTLEIQRTEQGDSAMYLCASSLNPYEQYFGPGTRLTVT.

The V gene is TRBV29-1, the J gene TRBJ2-7, with D possibly being TRBD1 (5 bases). The V end lost 1 base, the J end lost 12 bases, and 16 bases lay between the germline ends. This CDR3 is built from 12 residues. CDR1 and CDR2 (germline): SQVTM, ANQGSEA. The CDR3 DNA follows: TGCAGCGTTGAAGTGGGGCAGGGAATGCGGTACTTC. Residues: CSVEVGQGMRYF.

The chain links TRBV20-1 to TRBJ2-1; 11 bases match TRBD2. V shed 3 bases, J shed 5 bases, and the junction held 6 bases outside the gene matches. The CDR3 is 15 amino acids. Germline V gene sequence: CDR1 DFQATT, CDR2 SNEGSKA (reference sequence). The CDR3 loop reads CSASAGTSGNNEQFF. In DNA, the CDR3 is TGCAGTGCTAGTGCCGGGACTAGCGGTAACAATGAGCAGTTCTTC.

The rearrangement uses TRBV4-3 and TRBJ1-6; D might be TRBD1 (6 bases). Germline assignment: CDR1 LGHNA and CDR2 YSLEER. The CDR3 runs to 17 residues. Between the trimmed V and J ends, which lost 0 bases and 8 bases, there was a span of 17 bases. The CDR3 loop reads CASSQDVAGAGYSPLHF. In DNA, the CDR3 is TGCGCCAGCAGCCAAGATGTGGCGGGGGCAGGGTATTCACCCCTCCACTTT.

The chain combines TRBV15 with TRBJ2-7, with D perhaps matching TRBD1 (5 bases). The V and J ends lost 0 bases and 2 bases respectively, with 11 bases between them. There are 15 residues in the CDR3. Germline-derived CDR1 and CDR2 are LNHNV and YYDKDF (reference sequence). CDR3 loop: CATSRDIDSPYEQYF. In DNA form, the CDR3 reads TGTGCCACCAGCAGAGATATCGACAGCCCCTACGAGCAGTACTTC.

The chain carries TRBV6-2 or TRBV6-3 and TRBJ2-7; 15 bases fit TRBD2. Germline V lookup: CDR1 MNHEY, CDR2 SVGEGT. There are 17 residues in the CDR3. With 4 bases clipped from V and 4 bases from J, the junction kept 8 bases outside the gene matches. CDR3 in DNA: TGTGCCAGCAGTTTGGGACTAGCGGGGGGCTATGGGTACGAGCAGTACTTC. Protein product: CASSLGLAGGYGYEQYF.

The rearrangement links TRBV11-2 to TRBJ2-7; weak D call: TRBD1 (6 bases). Germline V gene sequence: CDR1 SGHAT, CDR2 FQNNGV. This CDR3 comprises 16 residues. Trimming shortened V by 5 bases and J by 0 bases, and 17 bases separated the two germline ends. In nucleotides, the CDR3 is TGTGCCAGCAGCCCCTGGGGCTCGACAGGCTCCTACGAGCAGTACTTC. Protein product: CASSPWGSTGSYEQYF.

The genes are TRBV7-9 and TRBJ2-3; TRBD2 matches 14 bases. With V trimmed by 8 bases and J by 0 bases, 1 base remained unmatched. The CDR3 sequence is 15 residues long. Germline CDR1 is SEHNR and CDR2 is FQNEAQ (reference sequence). The CDR3 sequence: CASGTSGGSTDTQYF. CDR3 nucleotides: TGTGCCAGCGGGACTAGCGGGGGTAGCACAGATACGCAGTATTTT.

The chain carries TRBV5-5 and TRBJ1-1; perhaps TRBD1 as D (5 bases). In germline, CDR1 is SGHKS, CDR2 YYEKEE (reference sequence). This CDR3 is 14 amino acids long. The V and J ends lost 0 bases and 3 bases respectively, with 9 bases between them. The CDR3 DNA sequence: TGTGCCAGCAGCTTGGCGGGGGTGGACACTGAAGCTTTCTTT. Its translation is CASSLAGVDTEAFF.

This rearrangement joins TRBV18 to TRBJ2-3, with D possibly TRBD2 on 6 matching bases. Germline values: CDR1 KGHSH, CDR2 LQKENI. There are 15 residues in the CDR3. V lost 1 base and J 4 bases, leaving 12 bases between the germline ends. In DNA, the CDR3 is TGTGCCAGCTCACCACTGCCGGGAGACGCAGATACGCAGTATTTT. It encodes CASSPLPGDADTQYF.

This rearrangement joins TRBV3-1 (or the pseudogene TRBV3-2) to TRBJ1-2, with TRBD1 matching over 7 bases. From germline, CDR1 is LGHDT and CDR2 YNNKEL (reference sequence). Germline trimming cut 4 bases from V and 6 bases from J; bases unmatched to any gene: 14. The CDR3 has 16 amino acids. The CDR3 bases are TGTGCCAGCAGCCCCTATAGTAGACAGGGTGGGCATGGCTACACCTTC. Encoded protein: CASSPYSRQGGHGYTF.